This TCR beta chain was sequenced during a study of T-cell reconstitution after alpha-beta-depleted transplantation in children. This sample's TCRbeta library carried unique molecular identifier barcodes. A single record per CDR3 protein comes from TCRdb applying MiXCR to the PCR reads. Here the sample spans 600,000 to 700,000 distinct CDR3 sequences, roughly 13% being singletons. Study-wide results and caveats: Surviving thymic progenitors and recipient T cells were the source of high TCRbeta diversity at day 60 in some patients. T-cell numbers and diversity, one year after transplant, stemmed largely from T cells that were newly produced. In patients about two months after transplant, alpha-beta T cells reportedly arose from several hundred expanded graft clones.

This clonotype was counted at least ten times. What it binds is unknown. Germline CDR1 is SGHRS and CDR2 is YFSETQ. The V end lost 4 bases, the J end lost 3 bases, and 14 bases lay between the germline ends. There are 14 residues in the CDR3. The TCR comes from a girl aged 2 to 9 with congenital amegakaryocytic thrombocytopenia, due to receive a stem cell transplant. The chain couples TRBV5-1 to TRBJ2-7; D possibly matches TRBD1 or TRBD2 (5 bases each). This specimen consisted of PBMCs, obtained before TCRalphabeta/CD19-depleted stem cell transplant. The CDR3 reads CASSETGTNYEQYF. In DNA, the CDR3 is TGCGCCAGCAGCGAAACCGGGACGAACTACGAGCAGTACTTC.